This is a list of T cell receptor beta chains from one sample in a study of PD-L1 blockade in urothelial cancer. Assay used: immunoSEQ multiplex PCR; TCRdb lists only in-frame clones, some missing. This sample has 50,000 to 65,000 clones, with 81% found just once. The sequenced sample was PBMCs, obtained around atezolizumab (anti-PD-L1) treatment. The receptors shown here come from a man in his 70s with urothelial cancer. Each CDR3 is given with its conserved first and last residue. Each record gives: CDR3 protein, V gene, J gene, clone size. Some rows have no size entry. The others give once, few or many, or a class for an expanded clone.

CDR3aa: CASSLGNSGRGTETQYF
v_gene: TRBV5-1
j_gene: TRBJ2-5
abundance: once

CDR3aa: CASSLSGGPEAFF
v_gene: TRBV27
j_gene: TRBJ1-1
abundance: few

CDR3aa: CASSQEPGQGSGNTIYF
v_gene: TRBV4-1
j_gene: TRBJ1-3
abundance: .

CDR3aa: CASSRGGDEQYF
v_gene: TRBV13
j_gene: TRBJ2-7
abundance: .

CDR3aa: CASSQRTVIHNYGYTF
v_gene: TRBV11-2
j_gene: TRBJ1-2
abundance: .

CDR3aa: CASSPLNSYEQYF
v_gene: TRBV27
j_gene: TRBJ2-7
abundance: .

CDR3aa: CASSRDRGGTMTEQFF
v_gene: TRBV2
j_gene: TRBJ2-1
abundance: .

CDR3aa: CASSFGQQQETQYF
v_gene: TRBV7-9
j_gene: TRBJ2-5
abundance: .

CDR3aa: CASKPGTITDTQYF
v_gene: TRBV2
j_gene: TRBJ2-3
abundance: .

CDR3aa: CASSTGTSGTDTQYF
v_gene: TRBV5-4
j_gene: TRBJ2-3
abundance: .

CDR3aa: CASSQAGPNYNEQFF
v_gene: TRBV28
j_gene: TRBJ2-1
abundance: .

CDR3aa: CASSPGYEQYF
v_gene: TRBV7-2
j_gene: TRBJ2-7
abundance: .

CDR3aa: CASSPGQGAGTEAFF
v_gene: TRBV5-1
j_gene: TRBJ1-1
abundance: once

CDR3aa: CASSKGQWDEQYF
v_gene: TRBV7-9
j_gene: TRBJ2-7
abundance: .

CDR3aa: CASSQDLGGQPQHF
v_gene: TRBV4-2
j_gene: TRBJ1-5
abundance: .

CDR3aa: CASSEGSRTSYEQYF
v_gene: TRBV2
j_gene: TRBJ2-7
abundance: .

CDR3aa: CASRAGTSSTDTQYF
v_gene: TRBV2
j_gene: TRBJ2-3
abundance: .

CDR3aa: CSVEGPTQETQYF
v_gene: TRBV29-1
j_gene: TRBJ2-5
abundance: .

CDR3aa: CASSFQSNQPQHF
v_gene: TRBV11-2
j_gene: TRBJ1-5
abundance: many

CDR3aa: CASSLLGTAFSNQPQHF
v_gene: TRBV28
j_gene: TRBJ1-5
abundance: .

CDR3aa: CASSKGPSGSGEQYF
v_gene: TRBV21-1
j_gene: TRBJ2-7
abundance: .

CDR3aa: CASSYSRTANTEAFF
v_gene: TRBV6-5
j_gene: TRBJ1-1
abundance: .

CDR3aa: CASSGLAGRTGELFF
v_gene: TRBV25-1
j_gene: TRBJ2-2
abundance: .

CDR3aa: CASSDDRVYTEAFF
v_gene: TRBV11-2
j_gene: TRBJ1-1
abundance: .

CDR3aa: CATSRVSPAEGQYF
v_gene: TRBV15
j_gene: TRBJ2-7
abundance: .

CDR3aa: CASSSSGVSEETQYF
v_gene: TRBV7-9
j_gene: TRBJ2-5
abundance: few

CDR3aa: CASEGRYNEQFF
v_gene: TRBV19
j_gene: TRBJ2-1
abundance: .

CDR3aa: CASSEAQWHQPQHF
v_gene: TRBV2
j_gene: TRBJ1-5
abundance: .

CDR3aa: CASSYSSRDFTDTQYF
v_gene: TRBV6-6
j_gene: TRBJ2-3
abundance: .

CDR3aa: CASRMTPTYEQYF
v_gene: TRBV7-2
j_gene: TRBJ2-7
abundance: .

CDR3aa: CASSLWGQGINQPQHF
v_gene: TRBV27
j_gene: TRBJ1-5
abundance: few

CDR3aa: CASSPDSGGSYEQYF
v_gene: TRBV6-6
j_gene: TRBJ2-7
abundance: .

CDR3aa: CASRADRVAGEQFF
v_gene: TRBV6-5
j_gene: TRBJ2-1
abundance: .

CDR3aa: CASSLSYRNEQFF
v_gene: TRBV13
j_gene: TRBJ2-1
abundance: .

CDR3aa: CAWRVRGGDTQYF
v_gene: TRBV30
j_gene: TRBJ2-3
abundance: .

CDR3aa: CASSTGQEPDTQYF
v_gene: TRBV19
j_gene: TRBJ2-3
abundance: .

CDR3aa: CASSLVGSSTEAFF
v_gene: TRBV7-9
j_gene: TRBJ1-1
abundance: .

CDR3aa: CASSFRVGWETQYF
v_gene: TRBV7-8
j_gene: TRBJ2-5
abundance: .

CDR3aa: CASRRDNEQFF
v_gene: TRBV27
j_gene: TRBJ2-1
abundance: .

CDR3aa: CASSPRPAGTGELFF
v_gene: TRBV7-8
j_gene: TRBJ2-2
abundance: once

CDR3aa: CASIRGTAADTQYF
v_gene: TRBV7-9
j_gene: TRBJ2-3
abundance: .

CDR3aa: CASSLRTTRKLFF
v_gene: TRBV7-9
j_gene: TRBJ1-4
abundance: few

CDR3aa: CASDRARSYNEQFF
v_gene: TRBV2
j_gene: TRBJ2-1
abundance: .

CDR3aa: CASSYVAGGPQETQYF
v_gene: TRBV6-5
j_gene: TRBJ2-5
abundance: .

CDR3aa: CASSFAGTSGEQYF
v_gene: TRBV7-2
j_gene: TRBJ2-7
abundance: .

CDR3aa: CASRGTGTGSYEQYF
v_gene: TRBV27
j_gene: TRBJ2-7
abundance: many

CDR3aa: CASSVDRGGSREAFF
v_gene: TRBV9
j_gene: TRBJ1-1
abundance: .

CDR3aa: CASSSNRGSPNEKLFF
v_gene: TRBV7-9
j_gene: TRBJ1-4
abundance: once

CDR3aa: CASSESPLAGVIDEQFF
v_gene: TRBV10-2
j_gene: TRBJ2-1
abundance: .

CDR3aa: CASSVALGGVNNEQFF
v_gene: TRBV9
j_gene: TRBJ2-1
abundance: .

CDR3aa: CATRARQSSYNEQFF
v_gene: TRBV15
j_gene: TRBJ2-1
abundance: .

CDR3aa: CASSPLAGGPTDTQYF
v_gene: TRBV18
j_gene: TRBJ2-3
abundance: .

CDR3aa: CASSPGRTDETQYF
v_gene: TRBV18
j_gene: TRBJ2-5
abundance: .

CDR3aa: CASTQRGIPQETQYF
v_gene: TRBV5-6
j_gene: TRBJ2-5
abundance: .